This TCR beta chain was profiled in a study of TIL therapy for anti-PD-1-resistant metastatic lung cancer. The libraries were made with immunoSEQ v3. Libraries were sequenced to 2 million to 2.5 million read pairs (survey) or roughly 5-6 million (deep). Sequencing was performed with immunoSEQ multiplex PCR; in TCRdb, only in-frame clones are kept and a portion is missing. Among tens of thousands of clones listed, around 85% were seen once. This sample's time point: pre-treatment sample, taken before nivolumab and TIL therapy. Germline V lookup: CDR1 SGHVS, CDR2 FNYEAQ. V lost 0 bases and J lost 6, with 9 bases in between. The CDR3 is 13 residues long.

The chain has TRBV7-6 and TRBJ2-7; perhaps TRBD2 as D (5 bases). The sequenced sample was blood, obtained at baseline. The sequence came from a person aged 25 to 85 with non-small cell lung cancer. The CDR3 DNA follows: TGTGCCAGCAGCTTAGCGAGGGCGGGCGAGCAGTACTTC. This encodes CASSLARAGEQYF.